In this sample, the clone carrying this TCR beta chain turned up once. The antigen is not known. This sample also contains other DNA sequences that code for the same CDR3. Here immunoSEQ multiplex PCR was the method, and the copy in TCRdb shows in-frame clones only, minus some. The sample holds about 530,000 clones, less than 96% seen once. The source of the sample is a study of shared clonotypes between healthy human individuals. Study summary: Three plates each covered CD4 naive and memory; CD8 naive two, CD8 memory one.

Study-wide findings and caveats: Blood was the sole source, and tissue repertoires probably differ.

The sequenced sample consisted of naive CD4+ T cells sorted from blood. Subset: CD45RA+ positively selected. The TCR comes from a woman under 40 in good health.

The CDR3 reads CASSPDRGDGYTF. The DNA of the CDR3 is TGTGCCAGCTCCCCCGACAGGGGGGATGGCTACACCTTC. The chain is built from TRBV18 and TRBJ1-2, with 9 bases lining up with TRBD1. The germline V gene encodes CDR1 KGHSH and CDR2 LQKENI. V was clipped by 6 bases and J by 6 bases; unmatched bases: 5. The CDR3 contains 13 residues.